This T cell receptor beta chain was sequenced during a study of cytomegalovirus exposure and HLA in healthy donors (dated 2017 in TCRdb). Turning to the overall study: In an earlier analysis of 550 to 750 of the donors, about 270 Gb of sequence data and some 120 million unique TCR beta sequences from 150 million to 200 million T cells were reported. On average, 235,054 unique TCR beta nucleotide sequences were sequenced per donor among about 400 genotyped donors of the cohort, with 15% to 20% of those sequences being non-productive. Every discovery cohort repertoire had been produced on one sequencing platform. The study aimed to test whether signatures of past pathogen exposure could be identified by cataloging public T cell receptors. A few DR-DQ haplotypes were handled as single units for association and clustering because linkage in the cohort was strong. An earlier analysis of fewer than 750 of the donors used high-throughput TCR beta sequencing to judge whether each TCR beta V gene segment behaved as functional or pseudogenic. Class I and class II HLA loci were covered by the typing at four-digit resolution. Around 320 gigabases of sequencing data and tens of millions of unique TCR sequences were included in an early release covering 500 to 750 HLA-typed donors. The genetic ancestry cluster associated with self-reported Caucasian donors included approximately 85% of the roughly 360 genotyped donors. Alongside the repertoire data, information on donor age, sex, ethnicity and CMV serostatus was compiled. The number of typed donors differed by locus: about 620-640 for A, B, C, DRB1 and DQB1; about 520 for DQA1; fewer than 610 for DPA1; and around 470 for DPB1. A later analysis re-analyzed previously published TCR beta repertoires from about 600 donors and added high-resolution HLA genotyping to study TCR occurrence patterns. To predict cytomegalovirus infection status, the study brought together high-throughput TCR immunosequencing, statistical association of individual TCRs with disease status, and machine learning. The later analysis used no new phenotypic data to find candidate immune exposures, relying instead on TCR beta sequences and their occurrence across donors. A later genetic analysis used genome-wide SNP genotypes for about 65% of the 666 donors, treating that subset as a discovery cohort. Along with the roughly 670-subject first cohort, a separate validation cohort of around 110 different subjects was used. Using immunosequencing, the study profiled T cell repertoires from around 680 subjects and related those repertoires to cytomegalovirus serostatus. The paper's findings and limits, for the study overall: In a later genetic analysis, fewer N-insertions in productive TCRs were reported among donors in an Asian-associated ancestry cluster than the roughly 700-donor mean. Presence/absence analyses assumed roughly uniform sequencing depth across donors, an assumption that may not hold. Specific HLA alleles were associated with 15,000 to 20,000 TCR beta sequences at a false discovery rate of 0.05 in a later analysis. Compared with equally common non-associated chains, HLA-associated TCR beta chains in a later analysis were more clonally expanded and had lower generation probabilities. A further reported finding was that TCR beta sequences accurately predicted the HLA-A and HLA-B alleles for most subjects in the first cohort. A later analysis found that most CMV-associated TCR beta chains appeared HLA-restricted, with HLA associations seemingly driven largely by CMV exposure. A later analysis found that TCR association rates varied across HLA loci, with DRB1 alleles showing the most associated TCRs and HLA-C alleles the fewest. The sequencing pipeline was judged likely to have produced a cluster of highly shared sequence variants as a technical artifact. Because the 87-base-pair reads could not distinguish some IMGT-functional V segments, including TRBV6-2 and TRBV6-3, those segments were excluded. The study listed approximately 150 TCR beta chains as associated with cytomegalovirus. The only immune exposure information available for the cohort was CMV serostatus. The classifier was reported to diagnose cytomegalovirus status with high specificity and sensitivity in both the original cohort and the validation cohort. Because HLA typing was missing for some donors at each locus, association tests included only the typed subset. While some public TCRs were present in many individuals, most TCR sequences turned up only very rarely across donors. Broadly in line with IMGT annotations, most TCR beta V segments showed up in productive rearrangements about 87% or about 30% of the time in an earlier analysis of around 600 of the donors. The earlier analysis of 587 of the donors excluded approximately 15 rarely observed V segments, including chromosome 9 orphons, because counts were too low. In this cohort, only TCR beta chains were sequenced, and detectable features were limited by the absence of alpha or paired-chain data. A few of the identified cytomegalovirus-associated TCR beta chains were confirmed in vitro to be specific for cytomegalovirus antigens. In a later analysis, several top co-occurrence clusters were reported to appear linked to parvovirus B19, influenza, CMV and Epstein-Barr virus. V-gene and J-gene trimming of TCR beta chains was associated with a missense DCLRE1C variant in a later genetic analysis, and the association was replicated in an independent cohort. The authors suggested that the approach could potentially be extended to other disease states and immunological phenotypes. Correlated functional status among segregating V segments might be attributable to linkage disequilibrium, but an unknown experimental factor could not be ruled out. When HLA alleles, especially DR and DQ, strongly co-occurred, TCR associations were difficult to assign to individual alleles.

From cysteine to phenylalanine, the CDR3 is 15 amino acids long. Only the CDR3 DNA is retained, 45 bases long and in frame from the first base. The CDR1 and CDR2 encoded by the germline V gene (reference sequence) are MNHEY and SMNVEV. The cohort was made up of approximately 700 healthy bone marrow donors. Cohort members were all nominally healthy when sampled, although unrecorded immune exposures were likely present. The donor tested CMV seronegative and was one of the 352 seronegative cohort members. A peripheral blood sample was provided by each donor, and peripheral blood mononuclear cells were used for TCR beta sequencing. The Qiagen DNeasy Blood Extraction Kit was used to extract genomic DNA from the blood cell samples. Comment on this clone: Its antigen remains undetermined. The sample holds no much larger clone one base away, and base qualities are not on file.

The library came from the immunoSEQ multiplex PCR assay. A mixture of 60 forward primers for TCR Vbeta segments and 13 reverse primers for TCR Jbeta segments was used in the multiplex PCR. The CDR3 region of rearranged TCR beta genes was amplified from genomic DNA by a multiplex PCR assay. The Illumina HiSeq System was used to sequence the amplified TCR beta libraries as 87-base-pair reads. On the authors' methods: A later analysis counted 75 million to 100 million unique TCR beta chains across the 600 to 850 repertoires, and around 12 million of these chains were shared by at least two donors. To remove PCR and sequencing errors, raw reads were error-corrected and collapsed into unique sequences using a nearest-neighbor algorithm that merged closely related sequences. Alignment of CDR3 sequences to IMGT reference sequences was used to assign V, D and J gene segments. For a sequence to be retained, at least a six-nucleotide match to both a V gene segment and a J gene segment was required. A rearrangement counted as productive if the CDR3 had no stop codons and remained in frame with V and J, and every other rearrangement counted as non-productive. Following IMGT convention, CDR3 was defined as the stretch from the second conserved V-encoded cysteine up to the conserved J-encoded phenylalanine. The earlier analysis of 500 to 650 of the donors excluded any sequence lacking an unambiguous match to a single V gene segment. In an earlier analysis of around 590 of the donors, a V segment was called functional when productive rearrangements were above 56.7%, and segregating when the standard deviation between donors exceeded 5%. A statistical classification framework was built for diagnosing cytomegalovirus status from the catalog of TCR beta chain sequences. V and J gene assignment, in a later analysis, came from comparing TCR nucleotide sequences with IMGT/GENE-DB human TR gene sequences. A later analysis assigned CDR3 sequences and most-parsimonious VDJ recombination scenarios with the TCRdist pipeline. A later analysis defined each TCR beta chain by its CDR3 amino acid sequence plus V-gene family, and excluded reads lacking a unique V-gene family. To address suspected cross-contamination and a sequencing artifact, a later analysis removed roughly 580 highly shared, low-generation-probability nucleotide sequences. In a later analysis, a clonal expansion index for each public chain was calculated from normalized within-repertoire ranks of inferred template counts. Generation probabilities in a later analysis came from a VDJ recombination model fitted to out-of-frame rearrangements, and those results were checked against IGoR. A later analysis scored TCR-TCR, TCR-HLA and TCR-CMV co-occurrence with hypergeometric tests, applying a repertoire-size bias correction to TCR pairs. In a later analysis, false discovery rates were estimated by permuting HLA or CMV assignments 20 times. A later analysis grouped co-occurring TCRs with DBSCAN, adding TCRdist sequence similarity when clustering within HLA-allele-positive subsets. For co-occurrence clustering, repertoires with fewer than 30,000 or more than 120,000 public chains were excluded, along with roughly five repertoires with anomalous nucleotide sharing. Imported from immuneACCESS, the table was reduced by TCRdb to in-frame sequences with V and J called. These copies leave out some clones; in studies compared against another copy, an unresolved V gene accounts for under half, and the cause of the remainder is not known. V, J and clone size are taken as reported in that table, and D and trimming were inferred from the DNA itself. The sample table contains some 180,000 clones; only one count was recorded for around 80% of them. In total, the top ten clones hold roughly 1.6% of the sample.

Recombination linked TRBV27 to TRBJ2-5; 7 junctional bases match TRBD2. The J call may be mistaken, given a closer DNA end match to TRBJ2-7. The sequence was collected from a man between 18 and 35 years old in good health and CMV-seronegative. Source material: PBMCs. The CDR3 has the sequence CASSWGPPGGYEQYF. The nucleotide sequence reads TGTGCCAGCAGTTGGGGACCGCCGGGAGGTTACGAGCAGTACTTC.